The clone carrying this T cell receptor (beta chain) has a single count. Antigen: not known. In the authors' methods: After removing out-of-frame reads, over 2 million distinct TCRbeta sequences remained. Sequencing used immunoSEQ multiplex PCR; TCRdb keeps in-frame clones, though not all of them. V and J calls plus clone size are reproduced from that table; the DNA served to infer D and trimming. Here the sample spans under 100,000 clones, over 80% being singletons. The sample comes from a study of memory CD4+ T cells and cytomegalovirus serostatus. The sort gate was single viable CD3+CD4+CD8-CD45RO+ cells for memory CD4+ T cells. General study points: Repertoires predicted CMV serostatus with median bootstrapped AUC of roughly 0.96.

The length of the CDR3 is 15 residues. CDR1 is MDHEN, CDR2 SYDVKM, per germline. V gave up 5 bases and J gave up 4 bases; unmatched junction bases: 7. This chain connects TRBV28 to TRBJ1-5; 8 bases align to TRBD1. Input material: memory CD4+ T cells from blood. The TCR was taken from an adult in good health and CMV-seronegative. The chain's CDR3 is CASSPPGTGNQPQHF. DNA for the CDR3: TGTGCCAGCAGTCCGCCCGGGACAGGAAATCAGCCCCAGCATTTT.